One T cell receptor beta chain is described in this entry. Germline CDR1 and CDR2: SGHRS and YFSETQ. The CDR3 sequence is 14 residues long. Trimming shortened V by 2 bases and J by 7 bases, and 12 bases separated the two germline ends. The protocol was immunoSEQ multiplex PCR, while the TCRdb copy is restricted to in-frame clones and leaves out a portion. Of about 82,000 clones detected, around 87% appear once; the ten largest clones hold roughly a fifth. This specimen belongs to a study of control samples from healthy donors and cancer patients. Source material: blood. The source is a man aged 50 to 59 in good health. The chain combines TRBV5-1 with TRBJ1-4; the D is unclear. As DNA, the CDR3 is TGCGCCAGCAGCTTTTCAGGCTTTGGTGAAAAACTGTTTTTT. Amino acids: CASSFSGFGEKLFF.